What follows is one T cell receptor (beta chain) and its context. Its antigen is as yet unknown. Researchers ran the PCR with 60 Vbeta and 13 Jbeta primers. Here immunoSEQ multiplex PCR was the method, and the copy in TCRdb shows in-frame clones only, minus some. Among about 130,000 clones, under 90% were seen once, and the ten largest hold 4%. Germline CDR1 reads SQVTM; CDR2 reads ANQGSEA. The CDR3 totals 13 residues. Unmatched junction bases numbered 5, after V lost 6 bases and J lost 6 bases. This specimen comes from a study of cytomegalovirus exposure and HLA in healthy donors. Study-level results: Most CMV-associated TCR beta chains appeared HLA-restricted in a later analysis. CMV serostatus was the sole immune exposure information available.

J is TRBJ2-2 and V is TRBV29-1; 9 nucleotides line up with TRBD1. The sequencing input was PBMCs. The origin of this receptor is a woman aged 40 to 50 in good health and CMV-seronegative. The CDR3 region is CSVGGQGAGELFF. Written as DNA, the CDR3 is TGCAGCGTCGGGGGACAGGGCGCCGGGGAGCTGTTTTTT.